The T cell receptor (beta chain) under discussion was sequenced for a study of a mutant IDH1 vaccine in newly diagnosed glioma. Whole-study context: The treated population exhibited a male proportion of about 60%, a female proportion of about 40%, and a mean age of about 39 years. Visits V12 and V13 fell at weeks 35 and 47, respectively. Overall study findings and caveats: Among all patients, vaccine-induced immune responses occurred in 90% to 95%.

As for this clone: Antigen specificity is unknown.

This table comes from immunoSEQ multiplex PCR, and its TCRdb copy is limited to in-frame clones, with some not included. The sample lists around 50,000 clones, more than 75% occurring once. The J segment lost 6 bases and the V segment lost 3 bases, leaving 8 bases of the junction unmatched. Germline assignment: CDR1 MNHNS and CDR2 SASEGT. The CDR3 contains 14 residues. As for time point: week 35, safety follow-up. One vaccine dose held 300 ug of mutant IDH1 20-mer peptide and came with topical imiquimod. Patients came in for eight vaccinations, in weeks 1, 3, 5, 7, 11, 15, 19 and 23. The V gene is TRBV6-1, the J gene TRBJ2-7; the match to TRBD1 covers 7 bases. The source of this sequence is a woman in her thirties or forties with glioma. The sample in question was PBMCs, obtained from a glioma patient whose treatment included an IDH1 peptide vaccine. CDR3 sequence: CASSERQGPSEQYF. The CDR3 DNA follows: TGTGCCAGCAGTGAGCGACAGGGACCCAGCGAGCAGTACTTC.